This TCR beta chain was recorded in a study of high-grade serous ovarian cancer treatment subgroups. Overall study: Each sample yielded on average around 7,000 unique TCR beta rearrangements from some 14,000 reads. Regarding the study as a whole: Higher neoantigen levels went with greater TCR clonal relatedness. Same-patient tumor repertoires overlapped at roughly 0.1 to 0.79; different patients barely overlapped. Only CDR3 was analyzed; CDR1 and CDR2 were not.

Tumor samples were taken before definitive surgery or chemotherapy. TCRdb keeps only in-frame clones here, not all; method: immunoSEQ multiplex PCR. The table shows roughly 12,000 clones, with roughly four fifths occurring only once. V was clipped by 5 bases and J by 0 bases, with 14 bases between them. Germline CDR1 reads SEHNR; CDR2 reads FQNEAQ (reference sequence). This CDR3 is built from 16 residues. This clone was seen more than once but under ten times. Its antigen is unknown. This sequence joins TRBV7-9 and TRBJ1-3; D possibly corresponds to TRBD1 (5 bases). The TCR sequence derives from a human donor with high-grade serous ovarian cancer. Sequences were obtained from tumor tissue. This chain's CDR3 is CASSRQLGDSGNTIYF. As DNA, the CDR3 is TGTGCCAGCAGCCGCCAGTTGGGGGACTCTGGAAACACCATATATTTT.